This is a list of T cell receptor beta chains from one sample in a study of blood T cell repertoires in COVID-19. Only in-frame clones appear in the TCRdb table, and some are missing; sequencing was by immunoSEQ multiplex PCR. The repertoire consists of some 350,000 clones, with about 90% occurring once and the leading ten covering less than 6%. What was sequenced was PBMCs or T cells enriched from blood (not recorded which). These receptors were collected from a woman in her twenties or thirties who had recovered from COVID-19. CDR3s include the opening cysteine and the closing phenylalanine or tryptophan. D genes are given only for firm matches. Only part of the rows carry a size: once, few, many, or a class if the clone is expanded.

once | - | TRBJ1-2 | TRBV30 | TGTGCCCACTTGGGGAGATCATTCACCTTC | CAHLGRSFTF
- | TRBD2 | TRBJ2-2 | TRBV9 | TGTGCCAGCAGCCTCCGGACTAGCGGGGGCCTCACCGGGGAGCTGTTTTTT | CASSLRTSGGLTGELFF
- | - | TRBJ1-1 | TRBV9 | TGTGCCAGCAGCACCACTAAGGAGAACACTGAAGCTTTCTTT | CASSTTKENTEAFF
- | - | TRBJ1-5 | TRBV2 | TGTGCCAGCAGTGATAACAATAGCAATCAGCCCCAGCATTTT | CASSDNNSNQPQHF
- | TRBD1 | TRBJ2-7 | TRBV23-1 | TGCGCCAGCAGAAAGACAGGGCAGCAGTACTTC | CASRKTGQQYF
- | - | TRBJ1-1 | TRBV6-5 | TGTGCCAGCAGTTACTCGATGGGGAGGAACACTGAAGCTTTCTTT | CASSYSMGRNTEAFF
- | - | TRBJ2-7 | TRBV28 | TGTGCCAGCAGTTTATATGTTAACGAGCAGTACTTC | CASSLYVNEQYF
few | TRBD2 | TRBJ2-2 | TRBV5-1 | TGCGCCAGCAGCTTGGACGGGGGGAGCACCGGGGAGCTGTTTTTT | CASSLDGGSTGELFF
- | TRBD2 | TRBJ2-3 | TRBV5-6 | TGTGCCAGCAGCCAACGGACTAGCGGGGGGGCAGGTACGCAGTATTTT | CASSQRTSGGAGTQYF
few | TRBD1 | TRBJ1-5 | TRBV6-2/TRBV6-3 | TGTGCCAGCAGTTATAGGGGAGCAGGGGGCTATCAGCCCCAGCATTTT | CASSYRGAGGYQPQHF
- | - | TRBJ1-2 | TRBV5-1 | TGCGCCAGCAGCTGGGACTCTTGGCGGCAGGACTATGGCTACACCTTC | CASSWDSWRQDYGYTF
- | TRBD1 | TRBJ2-4 | TRBV7-9 | TGTGCCAGCAGCTTAGAGGACAGGGAAAACATTCAGTACTTC | CASSLEDRENIQYF
- | TRBD1 | TRBJ2-3 | TRBV7-3 | TGTGCCAGCAGCTGGACAGGGAGCACAGATACGCAGTATTTT | CASSWTGSTDTQYF
- | - | TRBJ2-5 | TRBV5-4 | TGTGCCAGCAGCCCCCGCAGGGCTGATTGGGAGACCCAGTACTTC | CASSPRRADWETQYF
- | - | TRBJ1-6 | TRBV2 | TGTGCCACCAGAGAGGGTACCACCAGGAATTCACCCCTCCACTTT | CATREGTTRNSPLHF
- | - | TRBJ1-3 | TRBV5-8 | TGTGCCAGCGGAAGGAGGGGCGGCTCTGGAAACACCATATATTTT | CASGRRGGSGNTIYF
- | TRBD1 | TRBJ1-2 | TRBV5-4 | TGTGCCAGCAGCCCTCCGACAGGGCTTAACTATGGCTACACCTTC | CASSPPTGLNYGYTF
- | - | TRBJ1-6 | TRBV19 | TGTGCCAGTAGTATCCTCTCGTGGAGGGCCGATTCACCCCTCCACTTT | CASSILSWRADSPLHF
once | - | TRBJ2-1 | TRBV20-1 | TGCAGTGCTCTTAGTTGGAATGAGCAGTTCTTC | CSALSWNEQFF
- | - | TRBJ1-3 | TRBV5-5 | TGTGCCAGCAGCTTGGGCGACACAGGGCCCGGAAACACCATATATTTT | CASSLGDTGPGNTIYF
- | TRBD2 | TRBJ2-2 | TRBV7-2 | TGTGCCAGCAGCTTCCAAGCGGGGCCAGAAGGAGGGGAGCTGTTTTTT | CASSFQAGPEGGELFF
- | - | TRBJ2-7 | TRBV27 | TGTGCCAGCGCTTTTCGGGGATCCTACGAGCAGTACTTC | CASAFRGSYEQYF
few | TRBD1 | TRBJ1-4 | TRBV7-9 | TGTGCCAGCAGCTCCCTCCAGGGGGCGCAGGTTAATGAAAAACTGTTTTTT | CASSSLQGAQVNEKLFF
- | - | TRBJ1-2 | TRBV6-1 | TGTGCCAGCAGTGAACGACAGCCTTATGGCTACACCTTC | CASSERQPYGYTF